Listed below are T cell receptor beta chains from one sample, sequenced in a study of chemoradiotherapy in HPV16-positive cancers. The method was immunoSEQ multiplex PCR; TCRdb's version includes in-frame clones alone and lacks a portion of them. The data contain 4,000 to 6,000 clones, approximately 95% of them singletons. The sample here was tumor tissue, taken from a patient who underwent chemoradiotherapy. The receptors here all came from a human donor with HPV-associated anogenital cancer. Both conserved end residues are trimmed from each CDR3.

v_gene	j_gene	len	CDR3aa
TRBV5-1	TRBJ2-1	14	ASSLETSGRWDEQF
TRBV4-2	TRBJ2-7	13	ASSQAGSQTYEQY
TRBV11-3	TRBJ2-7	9	ASSLAYEQY
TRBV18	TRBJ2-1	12	ASSPLGTDNEQF
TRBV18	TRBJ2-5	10	ASSRNQETQY
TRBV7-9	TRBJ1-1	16	ASSSTLPRDRTNTEAF
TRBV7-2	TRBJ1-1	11	ASSLALNTEAF
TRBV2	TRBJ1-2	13	ASSEASRRSNGYT
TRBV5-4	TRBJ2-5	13	ASSLGRSPLETQY
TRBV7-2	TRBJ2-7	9	ASSLWYEQY
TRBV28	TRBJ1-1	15	ASSFPWGKGADTEAF
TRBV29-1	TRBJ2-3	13	SVLPGLAGGSAQY
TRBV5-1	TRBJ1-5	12	ASSGGDRGQPQH
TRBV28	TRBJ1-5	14	ASSGRGQGTNQPQH
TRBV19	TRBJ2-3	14	ASSGFGEQGSDTQY
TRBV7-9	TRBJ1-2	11	AGTQTPDYGYT
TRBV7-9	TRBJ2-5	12	ASSPWAAVETQY
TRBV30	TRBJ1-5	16	AWSVYWTGGLECQPQH
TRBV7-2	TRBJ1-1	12	ASSLSRASTEAF
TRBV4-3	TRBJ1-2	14	ASSQEGFAGQFGYT
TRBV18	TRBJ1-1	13	ASSPPSRQNTEAF
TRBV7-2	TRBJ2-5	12	ASSFSSGGETQY
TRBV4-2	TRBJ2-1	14	ASSQSSDSSYNEQF
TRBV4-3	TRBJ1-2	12	ASSHQVKNYGYT
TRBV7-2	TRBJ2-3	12	ASSLVRGADTQY
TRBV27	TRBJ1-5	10	ASGTGGQPQH
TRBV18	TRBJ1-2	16	ASSPPFGFDRERYGYT
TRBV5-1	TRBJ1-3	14	ASSLATGSSGNTIY